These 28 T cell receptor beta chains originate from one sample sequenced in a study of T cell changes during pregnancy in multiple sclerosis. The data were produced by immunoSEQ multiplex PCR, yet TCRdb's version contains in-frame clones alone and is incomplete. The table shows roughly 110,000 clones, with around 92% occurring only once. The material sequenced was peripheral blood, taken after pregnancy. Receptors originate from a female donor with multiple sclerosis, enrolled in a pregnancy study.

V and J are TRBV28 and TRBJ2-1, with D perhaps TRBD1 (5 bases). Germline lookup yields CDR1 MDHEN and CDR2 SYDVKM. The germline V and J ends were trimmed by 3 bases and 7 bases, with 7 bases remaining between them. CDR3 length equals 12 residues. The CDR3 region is CASSFSGNEQFF. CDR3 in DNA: TGTGCCAGCAGTTTTTCAGGGAATGAGCAGTTCTTC.

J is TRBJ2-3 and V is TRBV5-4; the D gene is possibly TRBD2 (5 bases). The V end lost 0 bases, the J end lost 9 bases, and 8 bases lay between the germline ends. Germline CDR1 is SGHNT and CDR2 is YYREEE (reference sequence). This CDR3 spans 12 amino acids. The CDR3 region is CASSLETGTQYF. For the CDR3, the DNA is TGTGCCAGCAGCTTGGAAACGGGAACGCAGTATTTT.

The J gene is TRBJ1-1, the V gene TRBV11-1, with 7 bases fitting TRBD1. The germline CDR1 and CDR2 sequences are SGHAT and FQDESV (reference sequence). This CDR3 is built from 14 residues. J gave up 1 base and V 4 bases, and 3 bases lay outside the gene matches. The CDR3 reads CASSYRGGNTEAFF. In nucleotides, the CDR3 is TGTGCCAGCAGCTACAGGGGAGGGAACACTGAAGCTTTCTTT. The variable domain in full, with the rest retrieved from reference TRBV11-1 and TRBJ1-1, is EAEVAQSPRYKITEKSQAVAFWCDPISGHATLYWYRQILGQGPELLVQFQDESVVDDSQLPKDRFSAERLKGVDSTLKIQPAELGDSAMYLCASSYRGGNTEAFFGQGTRLTVV.

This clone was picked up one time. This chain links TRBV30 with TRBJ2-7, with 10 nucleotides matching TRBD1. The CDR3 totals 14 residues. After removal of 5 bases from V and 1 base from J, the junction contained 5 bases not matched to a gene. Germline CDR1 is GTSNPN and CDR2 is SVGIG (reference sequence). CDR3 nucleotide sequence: TGTGCCTGGGAAAGGGGACAGGGGTCCTACGAGCAGTACTTC. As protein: CAWERGQGSYEQYF.

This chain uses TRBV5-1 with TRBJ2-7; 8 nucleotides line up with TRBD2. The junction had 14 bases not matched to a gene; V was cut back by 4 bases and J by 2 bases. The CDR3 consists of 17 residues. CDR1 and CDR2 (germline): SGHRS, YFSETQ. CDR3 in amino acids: CASSPSYSGEEPYEQYF. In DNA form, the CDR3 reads TGCGCCAGCAGCCCATCTTATAGCGGGGAAGAACCCTACGAGCAGTACTTC.

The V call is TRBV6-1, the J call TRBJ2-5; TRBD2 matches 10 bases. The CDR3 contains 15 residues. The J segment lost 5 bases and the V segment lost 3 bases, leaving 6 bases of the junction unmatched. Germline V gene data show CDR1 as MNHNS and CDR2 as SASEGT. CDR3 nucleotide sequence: TGTGCCAGCAGTGATGGGGGACTAGCGCGGGAGACCCAGTACTTC. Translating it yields CASSDGGLARETQYF.

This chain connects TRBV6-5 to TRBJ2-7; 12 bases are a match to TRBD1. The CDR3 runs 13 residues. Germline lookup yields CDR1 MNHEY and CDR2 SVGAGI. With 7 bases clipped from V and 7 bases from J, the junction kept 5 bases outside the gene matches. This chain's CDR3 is CASKGQGAWEQYF. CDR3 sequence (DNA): TGTGCCAGCAAGGGACAGGGGGCTTGGGAGCAGTACTTC.

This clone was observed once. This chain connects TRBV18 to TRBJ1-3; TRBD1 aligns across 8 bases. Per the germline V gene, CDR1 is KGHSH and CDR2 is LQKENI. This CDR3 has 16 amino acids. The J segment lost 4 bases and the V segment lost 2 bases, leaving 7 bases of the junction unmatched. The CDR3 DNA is TGTGCCAGCTCACCAGCGACAGGGGCGGCGGGAAACACCATATATTTT. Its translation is CASSPATGAAGNTIYF.

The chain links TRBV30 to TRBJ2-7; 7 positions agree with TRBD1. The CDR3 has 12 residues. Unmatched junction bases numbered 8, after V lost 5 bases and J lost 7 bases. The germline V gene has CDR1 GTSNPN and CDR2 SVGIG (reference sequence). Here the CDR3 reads CAWGTVFQEQYF. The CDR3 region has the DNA TGTGCCTGGGGGACAGTATTCCAGGAGCAGTACTTC.

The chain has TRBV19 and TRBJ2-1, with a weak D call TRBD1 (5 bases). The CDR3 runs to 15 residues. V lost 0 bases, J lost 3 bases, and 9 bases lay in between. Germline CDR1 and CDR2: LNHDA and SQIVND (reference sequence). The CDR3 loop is CASSIDLTVYNEQFF. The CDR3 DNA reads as TGTGCCAGTAGTATAGATCTGACAGTCTACAATGAGCAGTTCTTC.

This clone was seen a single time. As DNA, the CDR3 is TGTGCCAGCTCACCACGGAGGGGGCGCCTCCAAGAGACCCAGTACTTC. This encodes CASSPRRGRLQETQYF. This chain links TRBV18 with TRBJ2-5; tentatively, D is TRBD1 (7 bases). This CDR3 is 16 amino acids long. The V end was cut by 1 base, the J end by 1 base, with 13 bases between. The germline V gene encodes CDR1 KGHSH and CDR2 LQKENI.

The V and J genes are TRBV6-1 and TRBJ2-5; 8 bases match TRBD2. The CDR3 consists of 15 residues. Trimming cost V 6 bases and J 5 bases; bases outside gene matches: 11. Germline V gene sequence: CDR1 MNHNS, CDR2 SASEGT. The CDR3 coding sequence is TGTGCCAGCAGCCCCTCGGGGGGGCGCCGGGAGACCCAGTACTTC. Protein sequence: CASSPSGGRRETQYF.

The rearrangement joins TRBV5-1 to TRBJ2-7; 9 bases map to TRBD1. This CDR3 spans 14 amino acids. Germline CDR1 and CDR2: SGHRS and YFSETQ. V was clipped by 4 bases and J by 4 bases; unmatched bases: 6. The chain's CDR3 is CASSGTGSGYEQYF. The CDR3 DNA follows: TGCGCCAGCAGCGGGACAGGGAGTGGGTACGAGCAGTACTTC.

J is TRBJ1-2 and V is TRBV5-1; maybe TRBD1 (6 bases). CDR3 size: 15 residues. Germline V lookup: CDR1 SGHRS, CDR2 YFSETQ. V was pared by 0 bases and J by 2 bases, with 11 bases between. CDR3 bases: TGCGCCAGCAGCTTGGATGTCGGACAGAACTATGGCTACACCTTC. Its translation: CASSLDVGQNYGYTF.

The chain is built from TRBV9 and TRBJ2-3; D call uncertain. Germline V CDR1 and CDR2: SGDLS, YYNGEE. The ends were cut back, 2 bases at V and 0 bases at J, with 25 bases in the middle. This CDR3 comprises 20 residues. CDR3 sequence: CASSVSTFSLADFSTDTQYF. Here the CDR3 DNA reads TGTGCCAGCAGCGTGTCGACTTTTTCCTTAGCAGACTTTAGCACAGATACGCAGTATTTT.

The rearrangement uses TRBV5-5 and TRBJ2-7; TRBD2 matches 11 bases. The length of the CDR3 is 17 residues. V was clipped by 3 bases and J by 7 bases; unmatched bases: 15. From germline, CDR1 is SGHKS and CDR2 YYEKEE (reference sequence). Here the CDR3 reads CASSWAFSGGASREQYF. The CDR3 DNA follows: TGTGCCAGCAGCTGGGCCTTTAGCGGGGGGGCATCTCGGGAGCAGTACTTC.

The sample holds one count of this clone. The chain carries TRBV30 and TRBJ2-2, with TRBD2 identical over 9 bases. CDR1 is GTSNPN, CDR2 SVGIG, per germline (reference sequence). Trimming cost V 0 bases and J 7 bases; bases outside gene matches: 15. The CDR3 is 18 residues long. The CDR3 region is CAWSVLSPGGRVYGELFF. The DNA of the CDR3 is TGTGCCTGGAGTGTACTCTCCCCAGGCGGGAGGGTTTACGGGGAGCTGTTTTTT.

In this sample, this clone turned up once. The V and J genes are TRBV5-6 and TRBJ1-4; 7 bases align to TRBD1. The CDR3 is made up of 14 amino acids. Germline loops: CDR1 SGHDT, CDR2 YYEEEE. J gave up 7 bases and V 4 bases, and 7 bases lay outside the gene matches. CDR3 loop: CASSRGQVSEKLFF. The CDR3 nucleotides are TGTGCCAGCAGCCGAGGACAGGTAAGTGAAAAACTGTTTTTT. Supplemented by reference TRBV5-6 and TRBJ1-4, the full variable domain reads DAGVTQSPTHLIKTRGQQVTLRCSPKSGHDTVSWYQQALGQGPQFIFQYYEEEERQRGNFPDRFSGHQFPNYSSELNVNALLLGDSALYLCASSRGQVSEKLFFGSGTQLSVL.

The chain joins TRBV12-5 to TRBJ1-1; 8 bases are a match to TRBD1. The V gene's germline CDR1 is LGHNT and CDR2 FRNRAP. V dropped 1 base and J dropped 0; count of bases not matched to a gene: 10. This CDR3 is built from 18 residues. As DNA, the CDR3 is TGTGCTAGTGGTTTGGCCCGGGGACAGGACACCCTGAACACTGAAGCTTTCTTT. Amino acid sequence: CASGLARGQDTLNTEAFF.

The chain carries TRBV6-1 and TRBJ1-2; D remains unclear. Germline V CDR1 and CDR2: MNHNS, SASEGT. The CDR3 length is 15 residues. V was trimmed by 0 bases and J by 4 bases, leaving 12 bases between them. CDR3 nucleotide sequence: TGTGCCAGCAGTGAAGCGCGGGCAGGCGTCTATGGCTACACCTTC. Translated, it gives CASSEARAGVYGYTF.

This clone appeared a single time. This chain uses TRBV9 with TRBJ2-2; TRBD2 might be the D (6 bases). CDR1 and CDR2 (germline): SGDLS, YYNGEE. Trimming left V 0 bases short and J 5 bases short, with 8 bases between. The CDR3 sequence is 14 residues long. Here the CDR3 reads CASSVDAGTGELFF. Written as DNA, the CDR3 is TGTGCCAGCAGCGTAGACGCGGGGACCGGGGAGCTGTTTTTT.

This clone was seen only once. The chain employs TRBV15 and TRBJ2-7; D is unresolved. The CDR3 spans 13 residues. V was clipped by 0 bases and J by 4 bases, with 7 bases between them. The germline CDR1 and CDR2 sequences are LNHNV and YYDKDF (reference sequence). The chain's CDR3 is CATSRDLRYEQYF. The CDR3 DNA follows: TGTGCCACCAGCAGAGATCTACGGTACGAGCAGTACTTC.

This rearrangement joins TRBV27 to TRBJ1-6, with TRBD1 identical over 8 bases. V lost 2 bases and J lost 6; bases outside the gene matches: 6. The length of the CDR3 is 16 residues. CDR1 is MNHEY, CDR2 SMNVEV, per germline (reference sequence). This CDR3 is CASSLRTGWGNSPLHF. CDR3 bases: TGTGCCAGCAGTTTACGGACAGGGTGGGGTAATTCACCCCTCCACTTT.

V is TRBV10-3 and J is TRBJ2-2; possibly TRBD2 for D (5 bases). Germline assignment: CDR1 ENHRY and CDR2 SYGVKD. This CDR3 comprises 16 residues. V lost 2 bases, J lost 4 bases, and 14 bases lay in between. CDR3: CAISETRTFSTGELFF. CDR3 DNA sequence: TGTGCCATCAGTGAGACTAGGACGTTCTCCACCGGGGAGCTGTTTTTT.

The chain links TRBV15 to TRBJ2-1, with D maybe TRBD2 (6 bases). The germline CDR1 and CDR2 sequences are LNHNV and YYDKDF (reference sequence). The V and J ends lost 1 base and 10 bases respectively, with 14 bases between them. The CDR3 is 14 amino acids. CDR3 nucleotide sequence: TGTGCCACCAGCAGAGGCGGGGTGAAAGAGGAGCAGTTCTTC. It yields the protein CATSRGGVKEEQFF.

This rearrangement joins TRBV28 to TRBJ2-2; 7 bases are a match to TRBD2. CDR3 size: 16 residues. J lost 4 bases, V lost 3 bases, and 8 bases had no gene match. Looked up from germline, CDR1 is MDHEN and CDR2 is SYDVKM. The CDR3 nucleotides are TGTGCCAGCAGTTTTCGACTAGCTCTGGTCACCGGGGAGCTGTTTTTT. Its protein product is CASSFRLALVTGELFF.

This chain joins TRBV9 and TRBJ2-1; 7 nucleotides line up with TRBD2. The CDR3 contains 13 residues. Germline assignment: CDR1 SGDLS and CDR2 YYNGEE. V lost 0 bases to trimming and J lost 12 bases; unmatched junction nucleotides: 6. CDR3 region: CASSVAGGMGQFF. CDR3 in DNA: TGTGCCAGCAGCGTAGCGGGAGGAATGGGGCAGTTCTTC.

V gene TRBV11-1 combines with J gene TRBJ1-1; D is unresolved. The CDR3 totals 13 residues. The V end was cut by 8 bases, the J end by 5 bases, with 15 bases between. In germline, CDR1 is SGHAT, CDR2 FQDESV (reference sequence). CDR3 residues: CASSALAGTEAFF. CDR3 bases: TGTGCCAGCTCTGCCCTGGCCGGGACTGAAGCTTTCTTT. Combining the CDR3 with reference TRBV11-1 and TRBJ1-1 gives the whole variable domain EAEVAQSPRYKITEKSQAVAFWCDPISGHATLYWYRQILGQGPELLVQFQDESVVDDSQLPKDRFSAERLKGVDSTLKIQPAELGDSAMYLCASSALAGTEAFFGQGTRLTVV.